What follows are 14 T cell receptor beta chains derived from one specimen sequenced in a study of cytomegalovirus exposure and HLA in healthy donors. This PCR relied on a set of 60 Vbeta primers and 13 Jbeta primers. Clones were read by immunoSEQ multiplex PCR, and TCRdb kept only the in-frame ones, dropping some. The sample lists around 70,000 clones; 80% to 90% were seen once. The sequencing sample was made of PBMCs. These receptor sequences come from a human donor in good health.

The CDR3 DNA is TGTGCCAGCATTCAATCGGGGACTAGCTTTTTCTACGAGCAGTACTTC. It specifies CASIQSGTSFFYEQYF. The V call is TRBV5-6, the J call TRBJ2-7, with 9 bases identical to TRBD2. The CDR3 covers 16 residues. With V trimmed by 6 bases and J by 3 bases, 13 bases remained unmatched. Germline-derived CDR1 and CDR2 are SGHDT and YYEEEE. Complete variable domain (other parts from reference TRBV5-6 and TRBJ2-7): DAGVTQSPTHLIKTRGQQVTLRCSPKSGHDTVSWYQQALGQGPQFIFQYYEEEERQRGNFPDRFSGHQFPNYSSELNVNALLLGDSALYLCASIQSGTSFFYEQYFGPGTRLTVT.

This clone was seen a few times. This chain links TRBV7-9 with TRBJ1-1; no clear D. The CDR3 totals 13 residues. V shed 1 base and J shed 1 base, with 4 bases lying between them. Germline V gene lookup returns CDR1 SEHNR and CDR2 FQNEAQ (reference sequence). In DNA form, the CDR3 reads TGTGCCAGCAGCTTAGAGAGGAACACTGAAGCTTTCTTT. Amino acid sequence: CASSLERNTEAFF.

J is TRBJ2-4 and V is TRBV12-5, with D hard to call. Germline V lookup: CDR1 LGHNT, CDR2 FRNRAP. V dropped 3 bases and J dropped 0 bases, with 9 bases sitting between them. There are 15 residues in the CDR3. DNA of the CDR3: TGTGCTAGTGGTTTCTCCTCCCTAGCCAAAAACATTCAGTACTTC. Encoded protein: CASGFSSLAKNIQYF.

This chain links TRBV12-1 with TRBJ2-7; the table's TRBD2 call for D was not verified on the DNA. TRBV12-1 is a known pseudogene. The CDR3 consists of 15 residues. CDR3 residues: CASSPAAGESYEQYF. The CDR3, as DNA: TGTGCCAGCAGCCCCGCTGCGGGGGAATCCTACGAGCAGTACTTC.

The chain employs TRBV7-2 and TRBJ2-1; 9 nucleotides align to TRBD2. After removal of 5 bases from V and 9 bases from J, the junction contained 5 bases not matched to a gene. The germline CDR1 and CDR2 sequences are SGHTA and FQGNSA. This CDR3 has 13 amino acids. CDR3 amino acids: CASSPGTSTEQFF. The CDR3 DNA reads as TGTGCCAGCAGCCCCGGGACTAGCACTGAGCAGTTCTTC.

V is TRBV7-2 and J is TRBJ2-3; no reliable D call. The CDR3 spans 13 residues. Germline CDR1 is SGHTA and CDR2 is FQGNSA. The ends were cut back, 4 bases at V and 2 bases at J, with 7 bases in the middle. The CDR3 nucleotides are TGTGCCAGCAGCTCCCAGTTCACAGATACGCAGTATTTT. Protein product: CASSSQFTDTQYF. The whole variable domain, filled in from reference TRBV7-2 and TRBJ2-3, reads GAGVSQSPSNKVTEKGKDVELRCDPISGHTALYWYRQSLGQGLEFLIYFQGNSAPDKSGLPSDRFSAERTGGSVSTLTIQRTQQEDSAVYLCASSSQFTDTQYFGPGTRLTVL.

This rearrangement joins TRBV2 to TRBJ1-4; D is uncertain. Trimming removed 9 bases from V and 7 bases from J, with 15 bases in between. The CDR3 totals 13 residues. Germline values: CDR1 SNHLY, CDR2 FYNNEI. This CDR3 reads CASIEGGVEKLFF. In DNA, the CDR3 is TGTGCCAGTATAGAGGGTGGGGTTGAAAAACTGTTTTTT. The variable domain in full, with the rest retrieved from reference TRBV2 and TRBJ1-4, is EPEVTQTPSHQVTQMGQEVILRCVPISNHLYFYWYRQILGQKVEFLVSFYNNEISEKSEIFDDQFSVERPDGSNFTLKIRSTKLEDSAMYFCASIEGGVEKLFFGSGTQLSVL.

This clone came up once. The chain joins TRBV28 to TRBJ1-2, with TRBD1 matching 11 bases. The CDR3 totals 16 residues. CDR1 is MDHEN, CDR2 SYDVKM, per germline. V lost 6 bases, J lost 5 bases, and 11 bases stayed unmatched. DNA for the CDR3: TGTGCCAGCAGCTACGGACAGGGGGCGCTTCTTTATGGCTACACCTTC. It codes for CASSYGQGALLYGYTF.

The V gene is TRBV6-1, the J gene TRBJ1-2; tentative D call: TRBD1 (5 bases). In germline, CDR1 is MNHNS, CDR2 SASEGT. Trimming pared 4 bases from V and 5 bases from J, leaving 17 bases between. The length of the CDR3 is 15 residues. DNA of the CDR3: TGTGCCAGCAGTGCCTTGACAACAGGCTCGTATGGCTACACCTTC. This encodes CASSALTTGSYGYTF.

The rearrangement joins TRBV6-5 to TRBJ2-1, with 10 bases identical to TRBD2. With V trimmed by 6 bases and J by 4 bases, 6 bases remained unmatched. Per the germline V gene, CDR1 is MNHEY and CDR2 is SVGAGI. The CDR3 contains 15 residues. The CDR3 region has the DNA TGTGCCAGCAGAACAAGCGGGGGGGCTTACAATGAGCAGTTCTTC. Its translation: CASRTSGGAYNEQFF.

This chain joins TRBV5-1 and TRBJ1-1, with TRBD1 matching over 7 bases. Germline V lookup: CDR1 SGHRS, CDR2 YFSETQ. The CDR3 is made up of 14 amino acids. J lost 4 bases, V lost 4 bases, and 7 bases had no gene match. The DNA for the CDR3 is TGCGCCAGCAGCCCAGACAGGGCGCTCACTGAAGCTTTCTTT. This encodes CASSPDRALTEAFF.

V usage is TRBV28 and J usage is TRBJ1-2, with 7 bases fitting TRBD1. Germline trimming cut 8 bases from V and 4 bases from J; bases unmatched to any gene: 7. This CDR3 is 13 amino acids long. Germline values: CDR1 MDHEN, CDR2 SYDVKM. This CDR3 is CASLSRDSYGYTF. DNA for the CDR3: TGTGCCAGCCTCTCCCGGGACAGCTATGGCTACACCTTC.

The chain combines TRBV27 with TRBJ2-7; 8 nucleotides agree with TRBD1. The germline V gene has CDR1 MNHEY and CDR2 SMNVEV (reference sequence). The CDR3 is made up of 14 amino acids. V trimming: 9 bases; J trimming: 3 bases; junction bases outside the gene matches: 10. The CDR3 loop is CASSGQGILYEQYF. The DNA of the CDR3 is TGTGCCAGTAGTGGACAGGGAATACTCTACGAGCAGTACTTC.

This rearrangement joins TRBV9 to TRBJ2-1, with TRBD2 matching 10 bases. V shed 2 bases, J shed 8 bases, and the junction held 10 bases outside the gene matches. Germline V gives CDR1 SGDLS, CDR2 YYNGEE. The CDR3 loop spans 16 amino acids. The CDR3 DNA is TGTGCCAGCAGCGTGGGTAGCGGGGGGCCGGTCGATGAGCAGTTCTTC. Protein sequence: CASSVGSGGPVDEQFF.